Following are 25 T cell receptor beta chains from one sample sequenced in a study of blood T cells in healthy people across ages. Primers used in a second PCR of about 7 to 12 cycles were a sample-barcoded 5' primer and a J-beta primer mix. In TCRdb, the 5' RACE reads were re-called with MiXCR into one record per CDR3 protein. Among around 790,000 distinct CDR3 sequences, approximately 48% were seen once, and the ten largest hold around 21%. What was sequenced was blood. All receptors come from a man between 60 and 75 years old in good health.

This chain connects TRBV20-1 to TRBJ2-3; D unclear. The CDR3 loop spans 13 amino acids. Per the germline V gene, CDR1 is DFQATT and CDR2 is SNEGSKA (reference sequence). Trimming left V 3 bases short and J 1 base short, with 8 bases between. CDR3 bases: TGCAGTGCTAGTCACCAGGGCACAGATACGCAGTATTTT. Its translation: CSASHQGTDTQYF.

The chain employs TRBV9 and TRBJ2-1, with 8 bases that match TRBD1. J gave up 7 bases and V 6 bases, and 12 bases lay outside the gene matches. Germline loops: CDR1 SGDLS, CDR2 YYNGEE. This CDR3 has 15 amino acids. The CDR3 here is CASNPLQGAGNEQFF. CDR3 coding DNA: TGTGCCAGCAACCCCTTGCAGGGGGCGGGAAATGAGCAGTTCTTC.

The V and J genes are TRBV20-1 and TRBJ2-1, with 8 positions matching TRBD2. Germline V CDR1 and CDR2: DFQATT, SNEGSKA (reference sequence). CDR3 length: 16 amino acids. The V gene end was trimmed by 2 bases and the J gene end by 4 bases; junction bases not matched to a gene: 10. DNA for the CDR3: TGCAGTGCTAGAAATGCGGGGGGCCGGGGATACAATGAGCAGTTCTTC. Protein product: CSARNAGGRGYNEQFF.

The gene calls are TRBV7-2 and TRBJ2-3; unclear D gene. Between the trimmed V and J ends, which lost 5 bases and 2 bases, there was a span of 11 bases. The CDR3 length is 14 residues. Germline assignment: CDR1 SGHTA and CDR2 FQGNSA. CDR3 in DNA: TGTGCCAGCAGCCCGGTCCCCCTCACAGATACGCAGTATTTT. It encodes CASSPVPLTDTQYF.

The chain uses TRBV6-2 or TRBV6-3 and TRBJ1-6; 10 bases line up with TRBD1. The CDR3 has 15 residues. Per germline, CDR1 MNHEY and CDR2 SVGEGT. Trimming took 7 bases from V and 7 from J; bases not matched to a gene: 7. CDR3 region: CASTRPGQGNSPLHF. The CDR3 DNA follows: TGTGCCAGCACCAGACCGGGACAGGGGAATTCACCCCTCCACTTT.

This clonotype was found a few times. The chain combines TRBV7-2 with TRBJ2-6; TRBD1 matches at 7 bases. The germline V gene has CDR1 SGHTA and CDR2 FQGNSA. Trimming cost V 7 bases and J 1 base; bases outside gene matches: 7. The CDR3 length is 16 residues. The CDR3 DNA follows: TGTGCCAGCACCAAACAGGGGAGATCTGGGGCCAACGTCCTGACTTTC. Protein sequence: CASTKQGRSGANVLTF.

As to this clonotype: Given a much more abundant clone one base away, this may be a read error. This CDR3 is missing its conserved last phenylalanine or tryptophan, likely due to a read error. CDR3 nucleotides: TGCAGCGTTGAAGATCTTAACTCCATCTCCTACAATGAGCAGTTCTCC. Translated: CSVEDLNSISYNEQFS. V gene TRBV29-1 combines with J gene TRBJ2-1; D call uncertain. This CDR3 spans 16 amino acids. The germline CDR1 and CDR2 sequences are SQVTM and ANQGSEA. Trimming shortened V by 0 bases and J by 0 bases, and 12 bases separated the two germline ends.

The V call is TRBV7-2, the J call TRBJ1-5; D remains unclear. V lost 1 base and J lost 6, with 7 bases in between. CDR1 and CDR2 (germline): SGHTA, FQGNSA. The CDR3 runs 13 residues. CDR3: CASSLVRTQPQHF. The CDR3 bases are TGTGCCAGCAGCTTAGTGAGGACTCAGCCCCAGCATTTT.

CDR3 DNA sequence: TGCGCCAGCAGCCAAGGGGCTCGGCAGAGGAATTACACCTTC. Translating it yields CASSQGARQRNYTF. The chain uses TRBV4-1 and TRBJ1-2; the D is unclear. CDR3 length: 14 amino acids. Germline V gene lookup returns CDR1 MGHRA and CDR2 YSYEKL. The V gene lost 1 base and the J gene lost 11 bases, with 17 bases spanning the gap.

The V gene is TRBV14, the J gene TRBJ2-5; D is unclear. The CDR3 totals 11 residues. In germline, CDR1 is SGHDN, CDR2 FVKESK. The V and J ends lost 5 bases and 6 bases respectively, with 7 bases between them. The CDR3 DNA follows: TGTGCCAGCAGCAATTCACAGACCCAGTACTTC. Amino acids: CASSNSQTQYF.

This clonotype has only a few counts. The chain couples TRBV7-2 to TRBJ2-3, with D possibly being TRBD2 (8 bases). Trimming took 5 bases from V and 6 from J, leaving 21 bases between them. Germline lookup yields CDR1 SGHTA and CDR2 FQGNSA. The CDR3 contains 16 residues. The CDR3 spells CASSPYRGGRGDTQYF. CDR3 DNA: TGTGCCAGCAGCCCCTATCGGGGGGGCAGGGGGGATACGCAGTATTTT.

This clonotype showed up just a few times. J is TRBJ2-7 and V is TRBV20-1, with TRBD2 matching over 12 bases. The CDR3 extends over 17 amino acids. CDR1 is DFQATT, CDR2 SNEGSKA, per germline (reference sequence). The V and J ends lost 3 bases and 4 bases, in that order; junction bases with no gene match: 13. The CDR3 sequence: CSARNPSGGAGRYEQYF. In DNA, the CDR3 is TGCAGTGCTAGGAACCCTAGCGGGGGGGCTGGGAGGTACGAGCAGTACTTC.

This chain connects TRBV7-9 to TRBJ1-4, with D uncertain. Germline CDR1 is SEHNR and CDR2 is FQNEAQ (reference sequence). V lost 4 bases and J lost 0, with 9 bases in between. The CDR3 runs 15 residues. CDR3 residues: CASSSQAATNEKLFF. CDR3 nucleotide sequence: TGTGCCAGCAGCTCTCAAGCGGCAACTAATGAAAAACTGTTTTTT.

The J gene is TRBJ2-3, the V gene TRBV5-1, with TRBD2 identical over 7 bases. With 0 bases clipped from V and 2 bases from J, the junction kept 3 bases outside the gene matches. Germline CDR1 and CDR2: SGHRS and YFSETQ. This CDR3 spans 15 amino acids. The CDR3 loop reads CASSLEGTTTDTQYF. The CDR3, as DNA: TGCGCCAGCAGCTTGGAAGGGACTACCACAGATACGCAGTATTTT.

This sequence joins TRBV5-6 and TRBJ2-5; weak D call: TRBD2 (5 bases). Germline V gene lookup returns CDR1 SGHDT and CDR2 YYEEEE. CDR3 length: 14 amino acids. Trimming took off 0 bases at V and 5 bases at J, with 11 bases between the two ends. The CDR3 loop is CASSLGPWEETQYF. The CDR3 region has the DNA TGTGCCAGCAGCTTGGGTCCCTGGGAGGAGACCCAGTACTTC. Drawing the rest from reference TRBV5-6 and TRBJ2-5, the complete variable domain is DAGVTQSPTHLIKTRGQQVTLRCSPKSGHDTVSWYQQALGQGPQFIFQYYEEEERQRGNFPDRFSGHQFPNYSSELNVNALLLGDSALYLCASSLGPWEETQYFGPGTRLLVL.

The CDR3 nucleotides are TGTGCCAGCAGCTTAGATTGGGGGGCGCGAGAGACCCAGTACTTC. It specifies CASSLDWGARETQYF. This chain uses TRBV11-2 with TRBJ2-7; D assignment may be TRBD1 or TRBD2 (6 bases each). The DNA end is a closer match to TRBJ2-5, so the J assignment may be wrong. Germline CDR1 and CDR2: SGHAT and FQNNGV. The CDR3 consists of 15 residues.

This sequence joins TRBV6-6 and TRBJ2-1; TRBD2 agrees at 7 bases. Looked up from germline, CDR1 is MNHNY and CDR2 is SVGAGI (reference sequence). The trim removed 4 bases at V and 5 bases at J, leaving 5 bases unmatched. The CDR3 consists of 14 residues. The CDR3 sequence is CASSFSGPNNEQFF. The CDR3 bases are TGTGCCAGCAGTTTTAGCGGGCCGAACAATGAGCAGTTCTTC.

This rearrangement joins TRBV6-5 to TRBJ2-2, with D tentatively TRBD1 or TRBD2 (6 bases each). The CDR3 runs 13 residues. Trimming took 10 bases from V and 1 from J, leaving 10 bases between them. In germline, CDR1 is MNHEY, CDR2 SVGAGI. CDR3 loop: CATEGGNTGELFF. The CDR3 DNA reads as TGTGCCACGGAGGGGGGGAACACCGGGGAGCTGTTTTTT.

This clonotype was observed a few times. The J gene is TRBJ1-1, the V gene TRBV29-1, with D hard to call. CDR1 SQVTM and CDR2 ANQGSEA come from the germline V gene. The CDR3 covers 12 residues. V shed 7 bases and J shed 1 base, with 10 bases lying between them. DNA for the CDR3: TGCAGCGCTCTGTCCCAGAACACTGAAGCTTTCTTT. It specifies CSALSQNTEAFF.

This clonotype has only a few counts. V usage is TRBV7-2 and J usage is TRBJ2-5; no clear D. Germline V gives CDR1 SGHTA, CDR2 FQGNSA. The CDR3 consists of 12 residues. V lost 8 bases, J lost 7 bases, and 14 bases lay in between. For the CDR3, the DNA is TGTGCCAGCTCTGAACCCAGTGGGACCCAGTACTTC. Its translation: CASSEPSGTQYF.

This chain links TRBV25-1 with TRBJ1-1; D gene unclear. Germline V gene sequence: CDR1 MGHDK, CDR2 SYGVNS. Trimming pared 2 bases from V and 1 base from J, leaving 5 bases between. The CDR3 sequence is 13 residues long. The CDR3 region has the DNA TGTGCCAGCAGTGAAGGAGAGAACACTGAAGCTTTCTTT. Protein: CASSEGENTEAFF.

The CDR3 here is CATSDLREQYF. CDR3 sequence (DNA): TGTGCCACCAGTGATTTGAGGGAGCAGTACTTC. The rearrangement links TRBV24-1 to TRBJ2-7; D unresolved. Trimming left V 0 bases short and J 7 bases short, with 3 bases between. This CDR3 has 11 residues. Germline values: CDR1 KGHDR, CDR2 SFDVKD.

As regards this clonotype: A much larger clonotype is one base distant, so this may be a read error. The V and J genes are TRBV11-1 and TRBJ2-7, with D perhaps TRBD1 or TRBD2 (5 bases each). The J call may be incorrect, as the DNA end agrees better with TRBJ2-4. The CDR3 runs to 14 residues. CDR1 is SGHAT, CDR2 FQDESV, per germline (reference sequence). The CDR3 DNA sequence: TGTGTCAGCAGCGCCCGGGATGGGGGAAACATTCAGTACTTC. Protein sequence: CVSSARDGGNIQYF.

This clonotype was detected a few times. The gene calls are TRBV9 and TRBJ2-3, with D perhaps TRBD1 (5 bases). V shed 2 bases and J shed 2 bases, with 15 bases lying between them. This CDR3 region has 16 residues. Germline CDR1 SGDLS, CDR2 YYNGEE. The CDR3 region is CASSVGLGRSTDTQYF. DNA for the CDR3: TGTGCCAGCAGCGTGGGGCTGGGGCGGTCCACAGATACGCAGTATTTT.

This clonotype was seen repeatedly, ten times or more. The chain employs TRBV29-1 and TRBJ2-5; 7 bases line up with TRBD1. This CDR3 spans 14 amino acids. With V trimmed by 4 bases and J by 4 bases, 9 bases remained unmatched. Germline V gene lookup returns CDR1 SQVTM and CDR2 ANQGSEA. This CDR3 is CSVALRQGTETQYF. CDR3 nucleotide sequence: TGCAGCGTTGCCCTACGACAGGGTACAGAGACCCAGTACTTC.